The sequence of this TCR beta chain was determined in a study of vaccination and CD4 T cells after COVID-19. The table lists this clonotype with a few counts. The antigen remains undetermined. There are 15 residues in the CDR3. Per the germline V gene, CDR1 is KGHSH and CDR2 is LQKENI. Trimming left V 5 bases short and J 0 bases short, with 13 bases between. CD4+ T cells that had been cultured provided DNA sequenced with the Oncomine TCR Beta short-read assay. TCRdb re-called the PCR reads through MiXCR, storing one row per CDR3 protein. The table lists roughly 5,500 distinct CDR3 sequences, approximately 71% of them singletons, with about a quarter in the top ten. Described treatment: approximately nine-day PBMC culture with coronavirus spike peptide pools or control peptides (ViraFEST assay).

This TCR was sampled from a human donor who had recovered from COVID-19. The sequenced material came from CD4+ T cells from blood, cultured in vitro. V usage is TRBV18 and J usage is TRBJ1-2, with a possible D match to TRBD1 (5 bases). The CDR3 sequence: CASSDTGTANYGYTF. The CDR3, as DNA: TGTGCCAGCTCAGATACAGGCACGGCTAACTATGGCTACACCTTC.